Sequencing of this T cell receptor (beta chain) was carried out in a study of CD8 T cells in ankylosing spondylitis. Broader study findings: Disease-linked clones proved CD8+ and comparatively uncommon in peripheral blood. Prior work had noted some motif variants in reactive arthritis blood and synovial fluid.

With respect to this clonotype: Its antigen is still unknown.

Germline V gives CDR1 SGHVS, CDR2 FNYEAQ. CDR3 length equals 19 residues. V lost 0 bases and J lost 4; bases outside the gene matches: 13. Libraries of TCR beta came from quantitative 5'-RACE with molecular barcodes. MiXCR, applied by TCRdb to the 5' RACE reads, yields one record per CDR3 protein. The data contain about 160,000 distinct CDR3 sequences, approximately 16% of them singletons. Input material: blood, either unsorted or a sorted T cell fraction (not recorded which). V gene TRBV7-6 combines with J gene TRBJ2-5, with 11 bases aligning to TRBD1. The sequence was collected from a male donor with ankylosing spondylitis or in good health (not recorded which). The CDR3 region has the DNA TGTGCCAGCAGCTTAGCCAAGCCCTGGACAGGGGGCAGCGGAGAGACCCAGTACTTC. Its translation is CASSLAKPWTGGSGETQYF.